The entry below gives a single T cell receptor beta chain sequence along with its context. This CDR3 has 15 amino acids. V was cut by 1 base and J by 3 bases, with 13 bases left in between. Germline CDR1 SGHTA, CDR2 FQGNSA. The data were taken from a study of blood T cell repertoires in COVID-19. Data came from immunoSEQ multiplex PCR; TCRdb stores just in-frame clones and leaves some out. The profile shows 200,000 to 250,000 clones, roughly 89% of them singletons. Sample: peripheral blood. The origin of this receptor is a man between 60 and 75 years old who had recovered from COVID-19. V and J are TRBV7-2 and TRBJ2-7; D is possibly TRBD2 (5 bases). The CDR3 protein is CASSLGFSGGYEQYF. The CDR3, as DNA: TGTGCCAGCAGCTTAGGGTTCTCCGGAGGCTACGAGCAGTACTTC.